A selection of T cell receptor beta chains follows, all from one sample in a study of T cells after yellow fever vaccination. TCRdb used MiXCR to reprocess the 5' RACE reads, holding one entry per CDR3 protein. The table has about 400,000 distinct CDR3 sequences, about 6.2% seen once. Sequencing used PBMCs, obtained 5 days after the yellow fever booster vaccination. These receptors originate from a young man who received the YFV17D yellow fever vaccine. The CDR3 runs from the conserved cysteine through the conserved F or W. D genes are given only for firm matches. The size entry is marked missing in some rows and otherwise reads once, few, many or a size class.

len	v_gene	abundance	d_gene	j_gene	CDR3nt	CDR3aa
18	TRBV30	many	NA	TRBJ1-2	TGTGCCTGGAGTGTTGAGGAAATTGGGCGGGGGGACAACGAGTTCGGCACCTTC	CAWSVEEIGRGDNEFGTF
12	TRBV5-4	few	TRBD2	TRBJ2-5	TGTGCCAAAGGAGCGGGAGGAGAGACCCAGTACTTC	CAKGAGGETQYF
14	TRBV15	NA	NA	TRBJ2-7	TGTGCCACCAGCAGAGTTCCGGATTACTACGAGCAGTACTTC	CATSRVPDYYEQYF
15	TRBV9	many	NA	TRBJ2-2	TGTGCCAGCAGCGTGATAGGCCCTTTAGACGGGGAGCTGTTTTTT	CASSVIGPLDGELFF
15	TRBV7-6	NA	NA	TRBJ1-4	TGTGCCAGCAGCCTCGCCCGGCTAAATAATGAAAAACTGTTTTTT	CASSLARLNNEKLFF
15	TRBV27	NA	NA	TRBJ2-2	TGTGCCAGCAGTTTTAGGCTAGGCGTAACCGGGGAGCTGTTTTTT	CASSFRLGVTGELFF
14	TRBV20-1	many	NA	TRBJ2-2	TGCAGTGCTAGAGGGACCCGAAACACCGGGGAGCTGTTTTTT	CSARGTRNTGELFF
15	TRBV7-2	NA	NA	TRBJ1-2	TGTGCCAGCAGCTTAGGAGGGACGGGGGTCTATGGCTACACCTTC	CASSLGGTGVYGYTF
11	TRBV5-1	many	NA	TRBJ2-3	TGCGCCACCCTAGTCCGGGATACGCAGTATTTT	CATLVRDTQYF
16	TRBV2	few	TRBD2	TRBJ2-3	TGTGCCAGCAGTTTCAGACTAGCGGGAGCGGCAGATACGCAGTATTTT	CASSFRLAGAADTQYF
14	TRBV25-1	few	NA	TRBJ1-5	TGTGCCAGCGGCGGGTTTGGACTGGACCAGCCCCAGCATTTT	CASGGFGLDQPQHF
14	TRBV5-6	few	NA	TRBJ2-7	TGTGCCAGCAGCTTGTTACAGGGAACCTACGAGCAGTACTTC	CASSLLQGTYEQYF
14	TRBV7-2	many	NA	TRBJ2-1	TGTGCCAGCAGCTTTGGCTTAAGGAACGATGAGCAGTTCTTC	CASSFGLRNDEQFF
17	TRBV7-8	many	TRBD2	TRBJ2-1	TGTGCCAGCAGCTTAGGCGCTCTACTAGCGGGATGGGATGAGCAGTTCTTC	CASSLGALLAGWDEQFF
15	TRBV3-1	many	TRBD2	TRBJ2-3	TGTGCCAGCAGCCAGGCCGCGGGAGTCACAGATACGCAGTATTTT	CASSQAAGVTDTQYF
19	TRBV11-2	NA	NA	TRBJ2-5	TGTGCCAGCAGCCCGAACACCGGTGGGGGCCGCACTGCTCAAGAGACCCAGTACTTC	CASSPNTGGGRTAQETQYF
16	TRBV28	few	NA	TRBJ2-7	TGTGCCAGCAGTTTCCGGTCTACCGCATGGCCCTACGAGCAGTACTTC	CASSFRSTAWPYEQYF
14	TRBV5-6	many	NA	TRBJ2-7	TGTGCCAGCAGCTTTGTGGACAGCACCTACGAGCAGTACTTC	CASSFVDSTYEQYF
13	TRBV7-9	many	NA	TRBJ1-2	TGTGCCAGCAGCTTACCCGAATATAACGGCTACACCTTC	CASSLPEYNGYTF
13	TRBV11-3	NA	NA	TRBJ2-2	TGTGCCAGCAGCACCGCCGGGGTCGGGGAGCTGTTTTTT	CASSTAGVGELFF
12	TRBV7-9	NA	NA	TRBJ2-1	TGTGCCAGCAGCTTAGCGGGAAGTGAGCAGTTCTTC	CASSLAGSEQFF
15	TRBV7-2	few	NA	TRBJ2-5	TGTGCCAGCAGCTTAGCTCTAGCTCGAGGGGAGACCCAGTACTTC	CASSLALARGETQYF
16	TRBV27	many	NA	TRBJ1-1	TGTGCCAGCAGTCCTTTGCTCTCAGGGGCTTTCACTGAAGCTTTCTTT	CASSPLLSGAFTEAFF
15	TRBV6-5	many	NA	TRBJ2-7	TGTGCCAGCAGTTACGGGTACGATAGGAGATACGAGCAGTACTTC	CASSYGYDRRYEQYF
15	TRBV24-1	NA	TRBD2	TRBJ2-1	TGTGCCACCAGTGATTCGGGACTAGGGGGCAATGAGCAGTTCTTC	CATSDSGLGGNEQFF
12	TRBV12-3/TRBV12-4	many	NA	TRBJ1-1	TGTGCCAGCAGAGGCGCCGGCTCTGAAGCTTTCTTT	CASRGAGSEAFF
12	TRBV20-1	few	NA	TRBJ2-1	TGCAGTGCTAGAGACAAAGATTATGAGCAGTTCTTC	CSARDKDYEQFF
14	TRBV18	NA	NA	TRBJ2-1	TGTGCCAGCTCACCGGCCCTCTCGTACAATGAGCAGTTCTTC	CASSPALSYNEQFF
14	TRBV18	many	NA	TRBJ1-1	TGTGCCAGCTCACCACCCACAGGGCCTTCTGAAGCTTTCTTT	CASSPPTGPSEAFF
14	TRBV7-9	many	TRBD1	TRBJ2-7	TGTGCCAGCACCCTTGGGGACAGGATTTGGGAGCAGTACTTC	CASTLGDRIWEQYF
15	TRBV5-1	many	NA	TRBJ2-1	TGCGCCAGCAGCTTATCTAGTAGACCGTACGATGAGCAGTTCTTC	CASSLSSRPYDEQFF
13	TRBV18	NA	NA	TRBJ1-5	TGTGCCAGCTCCAGGGACTCTGATCAGCCCCAGCATTTT	CASSRDSDQPQHF
14	TRBV10-3	NA	TRBD2	TRBJ2-7	TGTGCCATCGGGCTAGCGGGAGACTCCTACGAGCAGTACTTC	CAIGLAGDSYEQYF
13	TRBV12-3/TRBV12-4	NA	TRBD2	TRBJ2-1	TGTGCCAGCCAGCGGGAAATGTTCAATGAGCAGTTCTTC	CASQREMFNEQFF
13	TRBV20-1	many	NA	TRBJ2-7	TGCAGTGCTAGAGTGAGACACTCCTACGAGCAGTACTTC	CSARVRHSYEQYF
15	TRBV4-3	many	NA	TRBJ2-5	TGCGCCAGCAGCTCTCGCTTGGCGATCGGGGAGACCCAGTACTTC	CASSSRLAIGETQYF
13	TRBV20-1	NA	TRBD1	TRBJ1-6	TGCAGTGCTAGCGACAGGGTAAATTCACCCCTCCACTTT	CSASDRVNSPLHF
12	TRBV5-6	NA	NA	TRBJ2-3	TGTGCCAGCAGCTTGGCCCTGGATACGCAGTATTTT	CASSLALDTQYF
15	TRBV7-2	few	TRBD2	TRBJ2-7	TGTGCCAGCAGCCCCACGAGCGGGGGTTCCTACGAGCAGTACTTC	CASSPTSGGSYEQYF
16	TRBV5-6	few	NA	TRBJ2-5	TGTGCCAGCAGCTGGGGTAATTTGAGGCGGCAAGAGACCCAGTACTTC	CASSWGNLRRQETQYF
12	TRBV18	many	NA	TRBJ2-7	TGTGCCAGCTCACCAGCCTCCTACGAGCAGTACTTC	CASSPASYEQYF
14	TRBV29-1	NA	TRBD2	TRBJ2-3	TGCAGCGTTGAGGGGAGGGGAAGCACAGATACGCAGTATTTT	CSVEGRGSTDTQYF
13	TRBV18	NA	TRBD1	TRBJ1-6	TGTGCCAGCTCACCAGACAGGGAGGAACCCCTCCACTTT	CASSPDREEPLHF
14	TRBV9	NA	TRBD2	TRBJ2-3	TGTGCCAGCAGCGTTTGGGGGAGGGCCGAAACGCAGTATTTT	CASSVWGRAETQYF
15	TRBV5-1	NA	NA	TRBJ2-5	TGCGCCAGCAGCTCAATCGATGCGATCGGGGAGACCCAGTACTTC	CASSSIDAIGETQYF
16	TRBV4-3	many	NA	TRBJ1-2	TGCGCCAGCAGCCAAGAGCGCGGAGGACCTGGATATGGCTACACCTTC	CASSQERGGPGYGYTF
13	TRBV7-6	many	NA	TRBJ2-1	TGTGCCAGCAGCTTAGAGGCCGGCCATGAGCAGTTCTTC	CASSLEAGHEQFF
15	TRBV20-1	NA	TRBD2	TRBJ2-7	TGCAGTGCTAGAGATCCCCTAGCGGGAACCTACGAGCAGTACTTC	CSARDPLAGTYEQYF
14	TRBV20-1	NA	NA	TRBJ2-7	TGCAGTGCACCAGGGTCGGGACCCTCGGGGGAGCAGTACTTC	CSAPGSGPSGEQYF
17	TRBV4-3	NA	TRBD1	TRBJ1-5	TGCGCCAGCAGCCAAGATCGGGCAGGGGGCTACAATCAGCCCCAGCATTTT	CASSQDRAGGYNQPQHF